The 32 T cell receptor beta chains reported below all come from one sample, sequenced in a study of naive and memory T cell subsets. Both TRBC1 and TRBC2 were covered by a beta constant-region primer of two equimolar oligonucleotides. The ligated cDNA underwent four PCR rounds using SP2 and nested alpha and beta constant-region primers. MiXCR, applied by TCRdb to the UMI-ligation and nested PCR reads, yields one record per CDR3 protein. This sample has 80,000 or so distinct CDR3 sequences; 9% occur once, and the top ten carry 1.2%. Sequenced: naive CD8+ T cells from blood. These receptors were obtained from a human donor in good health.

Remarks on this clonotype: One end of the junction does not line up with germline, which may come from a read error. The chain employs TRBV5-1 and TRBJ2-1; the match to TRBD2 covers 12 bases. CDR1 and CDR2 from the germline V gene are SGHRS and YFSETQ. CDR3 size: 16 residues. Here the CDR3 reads CASSLKTSGSSGELFF. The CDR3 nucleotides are TGCGCCAGCAGCCTCAAGACTAGCGGGAGTTCTGGTGAGCTGTTCTTC.

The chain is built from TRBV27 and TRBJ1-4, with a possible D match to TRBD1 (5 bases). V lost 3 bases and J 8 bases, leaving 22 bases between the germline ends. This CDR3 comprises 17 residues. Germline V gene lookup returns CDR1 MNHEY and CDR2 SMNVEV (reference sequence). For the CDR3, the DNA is TGTGCCAGCAGTTTCTTTTACTTGCCGGGGCATTTGGAAAAACTGTTTTTT. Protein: CASSFFYLPGHLEKLFF.

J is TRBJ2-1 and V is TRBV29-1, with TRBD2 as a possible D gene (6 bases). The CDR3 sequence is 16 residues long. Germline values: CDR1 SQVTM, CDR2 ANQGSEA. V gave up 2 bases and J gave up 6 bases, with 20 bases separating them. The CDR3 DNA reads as TGCAGCGTTGAAAAGTGGAGGGGAGATAGCGGCAATGAGCAGTTCTTC. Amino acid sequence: CSVEKWRGDSGNEQFF.

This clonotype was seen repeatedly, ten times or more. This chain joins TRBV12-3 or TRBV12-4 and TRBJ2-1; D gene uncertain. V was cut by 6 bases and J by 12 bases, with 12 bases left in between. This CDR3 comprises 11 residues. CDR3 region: CASSLSLRQFF. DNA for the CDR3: TGTGCCAGCAGCCTGTCTCTTCGGCAGTTCTTC.

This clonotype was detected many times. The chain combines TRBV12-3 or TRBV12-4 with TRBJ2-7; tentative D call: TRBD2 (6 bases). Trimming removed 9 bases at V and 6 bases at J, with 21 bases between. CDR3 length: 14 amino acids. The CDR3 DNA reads TGTGCCAGTGATTTGGGGGGTACCGGGCGCGAGCAGTACTTC. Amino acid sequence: CASDLGGTGREQYF.

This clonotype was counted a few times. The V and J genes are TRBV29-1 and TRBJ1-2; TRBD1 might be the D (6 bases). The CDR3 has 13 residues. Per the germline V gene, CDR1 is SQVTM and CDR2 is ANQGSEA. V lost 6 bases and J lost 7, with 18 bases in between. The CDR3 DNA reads TGCAGCGTGCCCGCGACAGGTAGCTCTGGCTACACCTTC. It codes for CSVPATGSSGYTF.

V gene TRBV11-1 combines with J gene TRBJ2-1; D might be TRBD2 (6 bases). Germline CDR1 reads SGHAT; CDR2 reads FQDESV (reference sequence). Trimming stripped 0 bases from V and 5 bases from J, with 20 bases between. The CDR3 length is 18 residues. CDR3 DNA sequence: TGTGCCAGCAGCTTAGCCCCCCGACAGTGGAGGGTGGACAATGAGCAGTTCTTC. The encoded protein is CASSLAPRQWRVDNEQFF.

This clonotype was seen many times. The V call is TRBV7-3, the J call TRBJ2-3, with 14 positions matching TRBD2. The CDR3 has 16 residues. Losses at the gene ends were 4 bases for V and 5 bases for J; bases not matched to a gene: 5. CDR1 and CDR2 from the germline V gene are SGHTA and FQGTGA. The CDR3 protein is CASSSGLAGGKDTQYF. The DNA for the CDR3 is TGTGCCAGCAGCTCAGGACTAGCGGGAGGTAAAGATACGCAGTATTTT.

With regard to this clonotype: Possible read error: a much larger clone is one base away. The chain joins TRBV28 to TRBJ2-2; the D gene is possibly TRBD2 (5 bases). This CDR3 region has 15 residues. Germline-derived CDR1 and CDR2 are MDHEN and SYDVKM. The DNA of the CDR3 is TGTGCCAGCAGTCCTGACACTCAATACACCGGGGAGCTGTCTTTT. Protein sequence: CASSPDTQYTGELSF.

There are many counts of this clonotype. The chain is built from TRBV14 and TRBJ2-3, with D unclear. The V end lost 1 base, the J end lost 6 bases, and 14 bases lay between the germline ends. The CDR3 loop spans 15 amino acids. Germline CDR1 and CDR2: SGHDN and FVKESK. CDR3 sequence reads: CASSQVWNTPDTQYF. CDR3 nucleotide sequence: TGTGCCAGCAGCCAAGTATGGAACACTCCTGATACGCAGTATTTT.

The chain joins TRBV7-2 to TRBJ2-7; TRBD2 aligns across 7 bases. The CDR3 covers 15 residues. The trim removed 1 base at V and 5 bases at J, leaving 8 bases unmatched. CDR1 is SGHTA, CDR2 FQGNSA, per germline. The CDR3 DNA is TGTGCCAGCAGCTTAGGCCGGGACTACCCCGACGAGCAGTACTTC. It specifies CASSLGRDYPDEQYF.

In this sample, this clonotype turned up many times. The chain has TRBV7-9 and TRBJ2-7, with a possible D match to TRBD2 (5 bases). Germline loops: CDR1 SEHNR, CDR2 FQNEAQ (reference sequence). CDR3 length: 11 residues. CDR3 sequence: CVGETNYEQYF. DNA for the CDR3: TGTGTCGGGGAGACGAACTACGAGCAGTACTTC.

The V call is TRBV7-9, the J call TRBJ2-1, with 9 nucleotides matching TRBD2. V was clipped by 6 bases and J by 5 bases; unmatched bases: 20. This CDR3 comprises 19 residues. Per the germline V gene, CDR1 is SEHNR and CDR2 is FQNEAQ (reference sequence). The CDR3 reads CASRHPVAGESRSDNEQFF. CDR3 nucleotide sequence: TGTGCCAGCAGGCACCCAGTAGCGGGAGAAAGTAGGTCCGACAATGAGCAGTTCTTC.

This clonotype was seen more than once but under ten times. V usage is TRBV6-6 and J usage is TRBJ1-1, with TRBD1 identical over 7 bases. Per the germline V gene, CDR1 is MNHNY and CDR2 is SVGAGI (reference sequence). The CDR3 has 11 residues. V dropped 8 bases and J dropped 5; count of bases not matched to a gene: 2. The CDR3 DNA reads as TGTGCCAGCGAGGGGGCTACTGAAGCTTTCTTT. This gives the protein CASEGATEAFF.

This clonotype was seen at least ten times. The DNA of the CDR3 is TGTGCCAGCAGCCAAGATACCGGGAGTGGTCAGCCCCAGCATTTT. Amino acids: CASSQDTGSGQPQHF. The rearrangement joins TRBV3-1 to TRBJ1-5; D is unclear. Germline V gene sequence: CDR1 LGHDT, CDR2 YNNKEL (reference sequence). Trimming removed 0 bases at V and 6 bases at J, with 12 bases between. This CDR3 has 15 residues.

CDR3 coding DNA: TGCAGTGCTCCTGGACTAGCGGGAGTGTACGAGCAGTACTTC. Amino acid sequence: CSAPGLAGVYEQYF. The V gene is TRBV20-1, the J gene TRBJ2-7; 13 bases fit TRBD2. The CDR3 has 14 amino acids. The V segment lost 5 bases and the J segment 4 bases; nucleotides outside the gene matches: 5. Looked up from germline, CDR1 is DFQATT and CDR2 is SNEGSKA (reference sequence).

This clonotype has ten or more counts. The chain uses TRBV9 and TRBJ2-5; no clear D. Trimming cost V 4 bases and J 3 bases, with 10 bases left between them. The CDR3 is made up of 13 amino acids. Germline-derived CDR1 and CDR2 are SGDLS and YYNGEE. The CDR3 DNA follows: TGTGCCAGCAGCCCCCTGAGAGAAGAGACCCAGTACTTC. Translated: CASSPLREETQYF.

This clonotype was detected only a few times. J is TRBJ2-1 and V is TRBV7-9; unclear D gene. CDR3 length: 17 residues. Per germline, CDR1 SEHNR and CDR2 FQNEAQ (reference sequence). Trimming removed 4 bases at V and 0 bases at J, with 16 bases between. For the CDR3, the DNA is TGTGCCAGCAGCTATTTGCTTACCGATTCCTCCTACAATGAGCAGTTCTTC. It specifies CASSYLLTDSSYNEQFF.

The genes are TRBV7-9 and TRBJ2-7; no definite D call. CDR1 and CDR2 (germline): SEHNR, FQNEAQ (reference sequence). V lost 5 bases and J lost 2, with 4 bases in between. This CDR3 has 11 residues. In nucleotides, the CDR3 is TGTGCCAGCAGCAAAACCTACGAGCAGTACTTC. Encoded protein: CASSKTYEQYF.

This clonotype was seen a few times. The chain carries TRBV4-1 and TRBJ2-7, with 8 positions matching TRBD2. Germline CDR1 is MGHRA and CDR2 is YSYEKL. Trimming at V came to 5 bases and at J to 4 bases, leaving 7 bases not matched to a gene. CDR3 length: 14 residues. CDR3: CASSAREGVYEQYF. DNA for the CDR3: TGCGCCAGCAGCGCCCGGGAGGGCGTGTACGAGCAGTACTTC.

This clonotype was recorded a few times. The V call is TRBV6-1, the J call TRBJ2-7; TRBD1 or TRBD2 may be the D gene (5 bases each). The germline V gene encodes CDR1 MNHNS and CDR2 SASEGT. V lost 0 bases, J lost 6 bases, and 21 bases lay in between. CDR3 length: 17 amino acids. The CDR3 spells CASSEALAPGPNFEQYF. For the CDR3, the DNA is TGTGCCAGCAGTGAAGCCCTCGCCCCGGGACCAAATTTCGAGCAGTACTTC.

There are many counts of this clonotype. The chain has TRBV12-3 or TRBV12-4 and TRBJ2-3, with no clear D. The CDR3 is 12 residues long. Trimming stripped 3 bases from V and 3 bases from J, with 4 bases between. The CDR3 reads CASSFGTDTQYF. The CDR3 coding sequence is TGTGCCAGCAGTTTTGGAACAGATACGCAGTATTTT.

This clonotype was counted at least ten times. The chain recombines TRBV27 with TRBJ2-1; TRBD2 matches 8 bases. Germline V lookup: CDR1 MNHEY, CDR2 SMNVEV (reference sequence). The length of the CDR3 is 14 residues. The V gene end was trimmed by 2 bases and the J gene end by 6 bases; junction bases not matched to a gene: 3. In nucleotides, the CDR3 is TGTGCCAGCAGTTTAGGGGCGGGAGGCAATGAGCAGTTCTTC. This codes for CASSLGAGGNEQFF.

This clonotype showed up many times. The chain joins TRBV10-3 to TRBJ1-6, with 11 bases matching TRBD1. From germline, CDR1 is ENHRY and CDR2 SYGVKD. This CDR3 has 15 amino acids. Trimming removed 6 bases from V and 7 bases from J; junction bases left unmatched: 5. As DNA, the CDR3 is TGTGCCATCAGGATGGGGACAGGGGGAAATTCACCCCTCCACTTT. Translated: CAIRMGTGGNSPLHF.

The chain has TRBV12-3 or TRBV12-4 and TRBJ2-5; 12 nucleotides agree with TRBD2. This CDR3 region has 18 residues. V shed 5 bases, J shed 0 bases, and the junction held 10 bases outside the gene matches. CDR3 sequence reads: CASSPGTSGPGYQETQYF. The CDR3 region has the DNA TGTGCCAGCAGTCCCGGGACTAGCGGGCCTGGATACCAAGAGACCCAGTACTTC.

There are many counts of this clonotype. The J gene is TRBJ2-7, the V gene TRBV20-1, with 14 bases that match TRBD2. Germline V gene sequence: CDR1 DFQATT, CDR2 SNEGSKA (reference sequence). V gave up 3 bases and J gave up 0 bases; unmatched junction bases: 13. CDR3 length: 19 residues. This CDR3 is CSARSGTSGSNGSSYEQYF. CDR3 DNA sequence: TGCAGTGCTAGGTCCGGGACTAGCGGGAGCAATGGTAGCTCCTACGAGCAGTACTTC.

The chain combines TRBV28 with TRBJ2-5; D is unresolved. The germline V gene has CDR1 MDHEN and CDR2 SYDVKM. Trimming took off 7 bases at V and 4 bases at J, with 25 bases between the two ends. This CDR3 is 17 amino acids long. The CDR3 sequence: CASTSLWGISLPETQYF. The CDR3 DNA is TGTGCCAGCACCTCCCTGTGGGGTATAAGTCTTCCAGAGACCCAGTACTTC.

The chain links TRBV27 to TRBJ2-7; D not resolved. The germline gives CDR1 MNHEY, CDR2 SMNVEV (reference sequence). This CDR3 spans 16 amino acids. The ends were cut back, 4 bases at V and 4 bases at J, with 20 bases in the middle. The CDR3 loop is CASSSSIATTSYEQYF. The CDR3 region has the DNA TGTGCCAGCAGTTCCTCCATAGCCACCACTTCTTACGAGCAGTACTTC.

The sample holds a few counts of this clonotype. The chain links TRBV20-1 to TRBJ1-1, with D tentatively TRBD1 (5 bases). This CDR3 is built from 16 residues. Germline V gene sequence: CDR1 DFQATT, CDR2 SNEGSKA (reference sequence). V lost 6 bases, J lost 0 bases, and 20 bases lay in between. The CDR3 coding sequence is TGCAGTGCCTTCGGCCCCCAGGGTCAGATGAACACTGAAGCTTTCTTT. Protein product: CSAFGPQGQMNTEAFF.

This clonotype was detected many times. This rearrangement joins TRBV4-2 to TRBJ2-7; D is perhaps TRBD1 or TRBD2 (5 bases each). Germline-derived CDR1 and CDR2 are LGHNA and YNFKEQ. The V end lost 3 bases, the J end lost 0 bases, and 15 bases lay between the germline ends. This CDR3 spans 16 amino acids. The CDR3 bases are TGTGCCAGCAGCCACCAAGGGACGTTGAGCTCCTACGAGCAGTACTTC. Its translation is CASSHQGTLSSYEQYF.

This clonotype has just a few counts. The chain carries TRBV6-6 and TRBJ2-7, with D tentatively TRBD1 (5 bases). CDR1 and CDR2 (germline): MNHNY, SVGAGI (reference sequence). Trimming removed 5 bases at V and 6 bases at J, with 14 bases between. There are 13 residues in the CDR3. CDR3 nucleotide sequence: TGTGCCAGCAGTCCCCGACAGCTTCCCGAGCAGTACTTC. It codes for CASSPRQLPEQYF.

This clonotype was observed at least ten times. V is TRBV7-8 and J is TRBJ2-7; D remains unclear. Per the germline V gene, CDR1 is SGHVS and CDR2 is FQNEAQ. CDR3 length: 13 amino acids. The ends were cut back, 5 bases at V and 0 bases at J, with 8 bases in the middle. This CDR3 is CASSDRTSYEQYF. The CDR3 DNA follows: TGTGCCAGCAGCGACCGGACCTCCTACGAGCAGTACTTC.